This note documents a single T cell receptor (beta chain) sequence. This receptor's antigen is unknown. Base qualities were left out, and no much larger clone turns up one base away. Taken from cysteine to phenylalanine, the CDR3 has 14 residues. Only the CDR3 part of the read is kept: 42 bases, read in frame from the first base. V and J are truncated by 2 bases and 2 bases respectively, leaving an intervening sequence of 7 bases. Looking up the germline V gene yields CDR1 MDHEN and CDR2 SYDVKM. These data come from a study of cytomegalovirus exposure and HLA in healthy donors (dated by TCRdb to the late 2010s). In the study overall: An earlier analysis of some 620 of the donors reported 276 Gb of sequence data and 90 million to 120 million unique TCR beta sequences obtained from some 200 million T cells. A later genetic analysis took genome-wide SNP genotypes for about 65% of the 666 donors and used that subset as a discovery cohort. Across 398 genotyped donors of the cohort, an average of about 240,000 unique TCR beta nucleotide sequences per donor were sequenced, and approximately 19% of those sequences were non-productive. In the later analysis, no new phenotypic data were used to find candidate immune exposures; instead, reliance was placed on TCR beta sequences and their occurrence across donors. The study aimed to test whether cataloging public T cell receptors could reveal signatures of past pathogen exposure. The study profiled the T cell repertoires of 500 to 800 subjects by immunosequencing and related them to cytomegalovirus serostatus. Donor age, sex, ethnicity and CMV serostatus were compiled together with the repertoire data. Because of strong linkage in the cohort, five DR-DQ haplotypes were treated as single units for association and clustering. In an earlier analysis of roughly 600 of the donors, high-throughput TCR beta sequencing was used to judge whether each TCR beta V gene segment behaved as functional or pseudogenic. About 280 gigabases of sequencing data and 80 million or so unique TCR sequences were included in an early release covering about 700 HLA-typed donors. The number of typed donors differed by locus: roughly 620-640 for A, B, C, DRB1 and DQB1; some 500 for DQA1; approximately 600 for DPA1; and roughly 470 for DPB1. Class I and class II HLA loci were covered by the typing at four-digit resolution. Of the roughly 400 genotyped donors, 75% to 85% were placed in the genetic ancestry cluster associated with self-reported Caucasian donors. In a later analysis, previously published TCR beta repertoires from fewer than 750 donors were re-analyzed and high-resolution HLA genotyping was added so that TCR occurrence patterns could be studied. Every repertoire in the discovery cohort had been generated on one and the same sequencing platform. To predict cytomegalovirus infection status, the study brought together high-throughput TCR immunosequencing, statistical association of individual TCRs with disease status, and machine learning. A separate validation cohort of over 95 different subjects was used in addition to the roughly 700-subject first cohort.

The method behind the library was the immunoSEQ multiplex PCR assay. For the multiplex PCR, a mixture combining 60 forward primers for TCR Vbeta segments and 13 reverse primers for TCR Jbeta segments was used. The CDR3 region of rearranged TCR beta genes was amplified from genomic DNA with a multiplex PCR assay. The amplified TCR beta libraries were sequenced on the Illumina HiSeq System as 87-base-pair reads. As for how the authors treated the data: In a later analysis, some 80 million unique TCR beta chains were counted across the 500 to 700 repertoires, and approximately 11 million of these chains were shared by at least two donors. To remove PCR and sequencing errors, raw reads were error-corrected and collapsed into unique sequences using a nearest-neighbor algorithm that merged closely related sequences. CDR3 sequences were aligned to IMGT reference sequences to assign V, D and J gene segments. For a sequence to be retained, a match of at least six nucleotides to both a V gene segment and a J gene segment was required. A rearrangement counted as productive if the CDR3 had no stop codons and remained in frame with V and J, and every other rearrangement counted as non-productive. Following IMGT convention, CDR3 was defined as the stretch from the second conserved V-encoded cysteine up to the conserved J-encoded phenylalanine. Sequences without an unambiguous match to a single V gene segment were excluded from the earlier analysis of about 600 of the donors. An earlier analysis of some 610 of the donors called V segments functional above 56.7% productive rearrangements and segregating when the between-donor standard deviation exceeded 5%. A statistical classification framework was developed to diagnose cytomegalovirus status using the catalog of TCR beta chain sequences. In a later analysis, V and J genes were assigned by comparing TCR nucleotide sequences against IMGT/GENE-DB human TR gene sequences. A later analysis assigned CDR3 sequences and most-parsimonious VDJ recombination scenarios with the TCRdist pipeline. A later analysis defined each TCR beta chain by its CDR3 amino acid sequence plus V-gene family, and excluded reads lacking a unique V-gene family. As a way to deal with suspected cross-contamination and a sequencing artifact, a later analysis dropped approximately 570 nucleotide sequences that were highly shared and had low generation probability. In a later analysis, a clonal expansion index was calculated for each public chain from normalized within-repertoire ranks of inferred template counts. A later analysis computed generation probabilities with a VDJ recombination model fitted to out-of-frame rearrangements, and checked the results against IGoR. Hypergeometric tests were used in a later analysis to score TCR-TCR, TCR-HLA and TCR-CMV co-occurrence, with a repertoire-size bias correction applied to the TCR pairs. In a later analysis, false discovery rates were estimated by permuting HLA or CMV assignments 20 times. In a later analysis, co-occurring TCRs were grouped using DBSCAN, and TCRdist sequence similarity was added for clustering within HLA-allele-positive subsets. Repertoires with fewer than 30,000 or more than 120,000 public chains, plus five repertoires with anomalous nucleotide sharing, were excluded from co-occurrence clustering. Not all clones reach the TCRdb copy of this immuneACCESS table, which keeps in-frame sequences only. Checked studies attribute under half of the gap to unresolved V genes and leave the rest unexplained. For V, J and clone size, that table is used; D and trimming come from the DNA. This sample comprises around 250,000 clones, nearly 95% of them detected only once. The ten top clones hold 1.7% of the sample.

Overall study results and their limits: A few of the identified cytomegalovirus-associated TCR beta chains were confirmed in vitro to be specific for cytomegalovirus antigens. Correlated functional status among segregating V segments might be attributable to linkage disequilibrium, but an unknown experimental factor could not be ruled out. Most CMV-associated TCR beta chains appeared to be HLA-restricted in a later analysis, and the HLA associations seemed to be driven largely by CMV exposure. Because counts were too low, 15 to 20 rarely observed V segments, including chromosome 9 orphons, were excluded from the earlier analysis of some 590 of the donors. Most TCR sequences were seen in very few donors, while some public TCRs were found in many individuals. Because some donors lacked HLA typing at each locus, the association tests relied only on the typed subset. The presence/absence analyses assumed that sequencing depth was roughly uniform across donors, and that assumption may not be true. Some IMGT-functional V segments, including TRBV6-2 and TRBV6-3, could not be told apart with the 87-base-pair reads, so those segments were excluded. A later genetic analysis reported fewer N-insertions in productive TCRs among donors in an Asian-associated ancestry cluster than the roughly 720-donor mean. The sequencing pipeline was judged likely to have produced a cluster of highly shared sequence variants as a technical artifact. V-gene and J-gene trimming of TCR beta chains was associated with a missense DCLRE1C variant in a later genetic analysis, and the association was replicated in an independent cohort. CMV serostatus was the only immune exposure information available for the cohort. In a later analysis, 16,951 TCR beta sequences were associated with specific HLA alleles at a false discovery rate of 0.05. A further reported finding was that TCR beta sequences accurately predicted the HLA-A and HLA-B alleles for most subjects in the first cohort. Strong co-occurrence of HLA alleles, especially DR and DQ, made assigning TCR associations to individual alleles difficult. Cytomegalovirus status was reported to be diagnosed by the classifier with high specificity and sensitivity in both the original and validation cohorts. In a later analysis, HLA-associated TCR beta chains were found to be more clonally expanded and to have lower generation probabilities than equally common non-associated chains. A total of 150 to 200 TCR beta chains were listed by the study as associated with cytomegalovirus. In a later analysis, the rate of TCR association differed among HLA loci, with DRB1 alleles having the most associated TCRs and HLA-C alleles having the fewest. In a later analysis, several top co-occurrence clusters were reported to appear linked to parvovirus B19, influenza, CMV and Epstein-Barr virus. In an earlier analysis of roughly 500 of the donors, most TCR beta V segments appeared in productive rearrangements about 87% or about 30% of the time, broadly matching IMGT annotations. This cohort had only TCR beta chains sequenced, and the lack of alpha or paired-chain data limited which features could be detected. It was suggested by the authors that the approach could potentially be generalized to other disease states and immunological phenotypes.

The cohort consisted of hundreds of healthy bone marrow donors. At the time of sampling, every cohort member was nominally healthy, though immune exposures that went unrecorded were likely present. The donor tested CMV seronegative, placing the donor among the 350 or so seronegative members of the cohort. Each donor provided a peripheral blood sample, and peripheral blood mononuclear cells were used for TCR beta sequencing. The Qiagen DNeasy Blood Extraction Kit was used to extract genomic DNA from the blood cell samples. The TCR sequence derives from a girl aged 2-10 years in good health and CMV-seronegative. The sequencing input was PBMCs. The rearrangement combines TRBV28 with TRBJ2-1; the D gene is perhaps TRBD2, from 5 matching bases. CDR3 region: CASSLHGTYNEQFF. The DNA reads TGTGCCAGCAGTTTACACGGGACCTACAATGAGCAGTTCTTC.